This T cell receptor beta chain emerged from a study of shared clonotypes between healthy human individuals. Healthy HIV-negative adults without recent acute infections or vaccinations served as donors. Note on this clone: Its antigen is not identified.

The assay was immunoSEQ multiplex PCR, and TCRdb's table has in-frame clones only and misses some. Among around 2.1 million clones listed, 90% to 97% were seen once. V lost 0 bases and J lost 4, with 18 bases in between. This CDR3 region has 17 residues. Germline CDR1 SGHDN, CDR2 FVKESK. General study findings and limits: Among the subsets, naive ones generally showed larger estimated richness than memory ones.

The TCR sequence derives from a man between 18 and 35 years old in good health. This chain connects TRBV14 to TRBJ1-1; D unclear. Sequencing was done on a sample of naive CD4+ T cells sorted from blood. Subset reported: CD45RA+ positively selected. Written as DNA, the CDR3 is TGTGCCAGCAGCCAAGATTGGCTGGGTCTCGGTAGCACTGAAGCTTTCTTT. This translates into CASSQDWLGLGSTEAFF.